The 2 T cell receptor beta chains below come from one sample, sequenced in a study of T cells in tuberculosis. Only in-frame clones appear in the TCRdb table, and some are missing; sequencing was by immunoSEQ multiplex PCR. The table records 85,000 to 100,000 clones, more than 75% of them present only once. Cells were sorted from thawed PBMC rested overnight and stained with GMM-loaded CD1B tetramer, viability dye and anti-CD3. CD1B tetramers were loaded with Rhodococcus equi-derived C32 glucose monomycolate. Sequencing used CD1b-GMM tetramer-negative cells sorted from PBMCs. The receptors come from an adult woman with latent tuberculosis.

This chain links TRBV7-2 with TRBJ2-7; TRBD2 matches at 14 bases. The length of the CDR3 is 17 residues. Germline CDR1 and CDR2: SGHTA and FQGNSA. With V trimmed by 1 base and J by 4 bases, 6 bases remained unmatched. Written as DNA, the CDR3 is TGTGCCAGCAGCTTAGGACTAGCGGGGGGGCCTGGTTACGAGCAGTACTTC. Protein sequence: CASSLGLAGGPGYEQYF.

The DNA for the CDR3 is TGCGCCAGCAGCTTGGGTCCTCGGACTAGCGGGGTCTCCTACAATGAGCAGTTCTTC. Translating it yields CASSLGPRTSGVSYNEQFF. The chain uses TRBV5-1 and TRBJ2-1, with 12 nucleotides matching TRBD2. J was trimmed by 0 bases and V by 0 bases; bases with no gene match: 7. CDR3 size: 19 residues. CDR1 and CDR2 (germline): SGHRS, YFSETQ. Based on the CDR3 plus reference TRBV5-1 and TRBJ2-1, the full variable domain is KAGVTQTPRYLIKTRGQQVTLSCSPISGHRSVSWYQQTPGQGLQFLFEYFSETQRNKGNFPGRFSGRQFSNSRSEMNVSTLELGDSALYLCASSLGPRTSGVSYNEQFFGPGTRLTVL.